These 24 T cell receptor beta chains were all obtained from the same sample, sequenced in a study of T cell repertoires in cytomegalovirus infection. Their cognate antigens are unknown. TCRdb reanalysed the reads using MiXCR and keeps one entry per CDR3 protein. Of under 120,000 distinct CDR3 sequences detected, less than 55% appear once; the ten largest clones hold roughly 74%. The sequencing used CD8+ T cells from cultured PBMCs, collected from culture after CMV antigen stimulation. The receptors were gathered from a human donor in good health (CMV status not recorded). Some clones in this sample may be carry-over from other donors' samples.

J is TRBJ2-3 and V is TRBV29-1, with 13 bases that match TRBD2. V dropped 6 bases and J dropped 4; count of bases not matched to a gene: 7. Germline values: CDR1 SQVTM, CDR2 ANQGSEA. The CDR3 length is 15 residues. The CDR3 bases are TGCAGCGTCGACGGGACTAGCGGGGTTCCAGATACGCAGTATTTT. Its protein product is CSVDGTSGVPDTQYF.

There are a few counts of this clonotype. The CDR3 spells CASSERQIYEQYF. CDR3 DNA sequence: TGTGCCAGCAGTGAAAGGCAGATTTACGAGCAGTACTTC. The V and J genes are TRBV6-1 and TRBJ2-7; D unresolved. CDR1 and CDR2 from the germline V gene are MNHNS and SASEGT. The CDR3 length is 13 residues. Trimming stripped 2 bases from V and 4 bases from J, with 9 bases between.

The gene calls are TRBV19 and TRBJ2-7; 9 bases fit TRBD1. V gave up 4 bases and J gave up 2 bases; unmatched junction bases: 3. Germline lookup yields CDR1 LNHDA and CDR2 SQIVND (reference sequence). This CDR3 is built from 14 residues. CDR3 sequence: CASSSTGGTYEQYF. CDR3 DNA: TGTGCCAGTAGTAGCACAGGGGGCACCTACGAGCAGTACTTC.

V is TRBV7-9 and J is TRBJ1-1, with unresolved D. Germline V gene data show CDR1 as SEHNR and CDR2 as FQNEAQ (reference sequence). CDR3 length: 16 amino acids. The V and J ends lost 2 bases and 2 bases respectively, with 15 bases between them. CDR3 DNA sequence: TGTGCCAGCAGCTTAACTCGGAGTCACCCCAACACTGAAGCTTTCTTT. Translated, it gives CASSLTRSHPNTEAFF.

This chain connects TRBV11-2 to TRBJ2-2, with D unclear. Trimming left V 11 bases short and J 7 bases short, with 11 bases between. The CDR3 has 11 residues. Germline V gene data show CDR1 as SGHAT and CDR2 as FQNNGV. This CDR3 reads CAGDAYGELFF. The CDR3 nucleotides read TGTGCCGGGGATGCCTACGGGGAGCTGTTTTTT.

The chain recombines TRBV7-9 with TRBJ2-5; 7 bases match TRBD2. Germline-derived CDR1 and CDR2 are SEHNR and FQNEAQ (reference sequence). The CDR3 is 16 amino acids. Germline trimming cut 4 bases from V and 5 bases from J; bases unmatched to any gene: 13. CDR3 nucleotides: TGTGCCAGCAGCTACGGACTAGTACCAAGTTTGGAGACCCAGTACTTC. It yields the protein CASSYGLVPSLETQYF. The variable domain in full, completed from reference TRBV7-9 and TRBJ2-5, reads DTGVSQNPRHKITKRGQNVTFRCDPISEHNRLYWYRQTLGQGPEFLTYFQNEAQLEKSRLLSDRFSAERPKGSFSTLEIQRTEQGDSAMYLCASSYGLVPSLETQYFGPGTRLLVL.

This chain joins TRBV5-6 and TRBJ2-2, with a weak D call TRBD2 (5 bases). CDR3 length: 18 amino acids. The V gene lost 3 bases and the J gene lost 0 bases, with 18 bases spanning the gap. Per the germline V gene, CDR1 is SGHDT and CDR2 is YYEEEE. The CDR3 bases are TGTGCCAGCAGCTCGGGCCCGGTGCTAGCTACGAACACCGGGGAGCTGTTTTTT. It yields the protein CASSSGPVLATNTGELFF.

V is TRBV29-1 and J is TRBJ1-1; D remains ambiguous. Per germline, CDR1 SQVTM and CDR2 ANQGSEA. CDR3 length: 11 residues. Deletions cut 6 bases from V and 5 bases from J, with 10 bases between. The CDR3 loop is CSVLRGTEAFF. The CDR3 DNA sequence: TGCAGCGTACTCCGAGGGACTGAAGCTTTCTTT.

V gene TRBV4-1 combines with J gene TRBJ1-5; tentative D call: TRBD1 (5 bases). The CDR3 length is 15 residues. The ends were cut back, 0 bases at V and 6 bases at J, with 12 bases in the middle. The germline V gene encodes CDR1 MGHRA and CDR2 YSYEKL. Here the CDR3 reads CASSQDWGGVQPQHF. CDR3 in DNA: TGCGCCAGCAGCCAAGATTGGGGGGGGGTTCAGCCCCAGCATTTT.

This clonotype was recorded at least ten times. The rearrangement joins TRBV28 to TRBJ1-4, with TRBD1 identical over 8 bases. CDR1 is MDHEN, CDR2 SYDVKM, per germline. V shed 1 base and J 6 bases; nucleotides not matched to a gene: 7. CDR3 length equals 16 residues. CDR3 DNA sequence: TGTGCCAGCAGTTTATCTCTGACAGGGGCGGATGAAAAACTGTTTTTT. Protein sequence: CASSLSLTGADEKLFF.

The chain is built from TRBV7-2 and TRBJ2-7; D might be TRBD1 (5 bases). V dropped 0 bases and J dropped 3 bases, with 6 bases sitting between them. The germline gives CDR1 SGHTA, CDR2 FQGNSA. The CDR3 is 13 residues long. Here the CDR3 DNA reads TGTGCCAGCAGCTTAGCAGGGGTCTACGAGCAGTACTTC. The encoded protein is CASSLAGVYEQYF.

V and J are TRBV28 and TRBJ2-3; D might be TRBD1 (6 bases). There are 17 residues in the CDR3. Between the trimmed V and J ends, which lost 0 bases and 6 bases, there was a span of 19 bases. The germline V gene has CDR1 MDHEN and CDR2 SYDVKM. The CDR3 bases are TGTGCCAGCAGTTTATGGCCTCGACAGGACATAGGGGATACGCAGTATTTT. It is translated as CASSLWPRQDIGDTQYF.

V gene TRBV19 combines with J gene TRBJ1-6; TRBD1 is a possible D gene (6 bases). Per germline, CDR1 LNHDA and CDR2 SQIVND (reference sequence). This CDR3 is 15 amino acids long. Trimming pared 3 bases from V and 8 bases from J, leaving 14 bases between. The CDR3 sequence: CASSIQGGGYSPLHF. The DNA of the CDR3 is TGTGCCAGTAGTATCCAAGGCGGGGGCTATTCACCCCTCCACTTT.

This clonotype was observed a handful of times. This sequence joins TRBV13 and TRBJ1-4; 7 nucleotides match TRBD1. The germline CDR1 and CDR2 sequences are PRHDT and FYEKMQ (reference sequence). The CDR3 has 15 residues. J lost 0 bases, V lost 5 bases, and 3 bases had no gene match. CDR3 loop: CASSGQDATNEKLFF. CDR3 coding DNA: TGTGCCAGCAGCGGACAGGATGCAACTAATGAAAAACTGTTTTTT.

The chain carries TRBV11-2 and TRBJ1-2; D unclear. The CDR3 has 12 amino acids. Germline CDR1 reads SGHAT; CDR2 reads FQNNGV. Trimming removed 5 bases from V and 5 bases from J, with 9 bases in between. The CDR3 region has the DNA TGTGCCAGCAGCCCAGCTATTTATGGCTACACCTTC. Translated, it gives CASSPAIYGYTF.

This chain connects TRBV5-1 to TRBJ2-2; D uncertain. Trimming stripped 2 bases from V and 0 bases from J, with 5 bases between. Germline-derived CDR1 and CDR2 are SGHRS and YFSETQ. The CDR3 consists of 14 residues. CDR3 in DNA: TGCGCCAGCAGCTTCGAATCGAACACCGGGGAGCTGTTTTTT. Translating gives CASSFESNTGELFF.

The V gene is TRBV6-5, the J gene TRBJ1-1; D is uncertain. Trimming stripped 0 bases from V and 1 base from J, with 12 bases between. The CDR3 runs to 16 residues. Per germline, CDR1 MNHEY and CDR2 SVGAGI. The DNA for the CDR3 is TGTGCCAGCAGTTACTCGAGGTTCAGGCAGAACACTGAAGCTTTCTTT. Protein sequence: CASSYSRFRQNTEAFF.

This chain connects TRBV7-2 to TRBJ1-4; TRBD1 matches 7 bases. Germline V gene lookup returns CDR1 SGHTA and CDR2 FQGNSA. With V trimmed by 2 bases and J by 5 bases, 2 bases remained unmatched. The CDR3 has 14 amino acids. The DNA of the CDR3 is TGTGCCAGCAGCTTAAACAGGGGCAATGAAAAACTGTTTTTT. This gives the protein CASSLNRGNEKLFF.

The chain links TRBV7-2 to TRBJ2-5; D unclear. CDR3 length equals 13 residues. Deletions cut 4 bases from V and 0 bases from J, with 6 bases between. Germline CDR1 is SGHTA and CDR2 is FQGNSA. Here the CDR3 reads CASSSGYQETQYF. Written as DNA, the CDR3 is TGTGCCAGCAGCTCGGGTTACCAAGAGACCCAGTACTTC.

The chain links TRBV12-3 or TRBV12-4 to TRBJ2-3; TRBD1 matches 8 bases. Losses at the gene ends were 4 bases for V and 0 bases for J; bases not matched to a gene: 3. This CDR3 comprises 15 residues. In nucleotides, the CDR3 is TGTGCCAGCAGTTCAAGACAGGGGAGCACAGATACGCAGTATTTT. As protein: CASSSRQGSTDTQYF.

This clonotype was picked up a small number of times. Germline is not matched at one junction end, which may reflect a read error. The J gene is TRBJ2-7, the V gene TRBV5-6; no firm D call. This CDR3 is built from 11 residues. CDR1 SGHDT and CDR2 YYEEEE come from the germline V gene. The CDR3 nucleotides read TGTGCCAGCAGCTTGTTAAACGCGGTGGACTTC. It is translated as CASSLLNAVDF.

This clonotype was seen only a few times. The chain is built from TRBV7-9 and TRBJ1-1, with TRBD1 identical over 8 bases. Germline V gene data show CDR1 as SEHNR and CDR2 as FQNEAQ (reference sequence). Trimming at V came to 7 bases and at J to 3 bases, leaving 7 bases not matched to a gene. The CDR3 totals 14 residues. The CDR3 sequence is CASTTTTGDTEAFF. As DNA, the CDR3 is TGTGCCAGCACCACTACGACAGGGGACACTGAAGCTTTCTTT. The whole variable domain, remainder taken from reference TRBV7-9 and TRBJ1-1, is DTGVSQNPRHKITKRGQNVTFRCDPISEHNRLYWYRQTLGQGPEFLTYFQNEAQLEKSRLLSDRFSAERPKGSFSTLEIQRTEQGDSAMYLCASTTTTGDTEAFFGQGTRLTVV.

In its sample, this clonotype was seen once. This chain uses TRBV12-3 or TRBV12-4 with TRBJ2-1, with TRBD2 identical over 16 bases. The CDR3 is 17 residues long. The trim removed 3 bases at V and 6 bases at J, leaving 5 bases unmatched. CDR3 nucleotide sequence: TGTGCCAGCAGTTTGGGACTAGCGGGGGGGCTCAGCAATGAGCAGTTCTTC. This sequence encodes CASSLGLAGGLSNEQFF.

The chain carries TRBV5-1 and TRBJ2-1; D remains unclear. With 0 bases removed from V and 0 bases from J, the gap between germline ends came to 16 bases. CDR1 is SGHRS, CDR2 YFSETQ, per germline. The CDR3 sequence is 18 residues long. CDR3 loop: CASSLVGADRYSYNEQFF. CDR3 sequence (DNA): TGCGCCAGCAGCTTGGTGGGTGCCGACCGATACTCCTACAATGAGCAGTTCTTC.